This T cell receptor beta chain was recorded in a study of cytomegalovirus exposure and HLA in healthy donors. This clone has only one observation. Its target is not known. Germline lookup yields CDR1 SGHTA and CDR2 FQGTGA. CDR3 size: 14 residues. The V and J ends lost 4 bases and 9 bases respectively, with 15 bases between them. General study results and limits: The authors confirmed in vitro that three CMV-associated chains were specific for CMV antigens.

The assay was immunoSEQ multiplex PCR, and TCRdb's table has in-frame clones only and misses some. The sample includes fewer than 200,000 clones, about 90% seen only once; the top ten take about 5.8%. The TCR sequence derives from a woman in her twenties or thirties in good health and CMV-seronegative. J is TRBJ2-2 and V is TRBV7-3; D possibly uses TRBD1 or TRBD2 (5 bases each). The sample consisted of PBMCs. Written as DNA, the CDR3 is TGTGCCAGCAGCTCCGATGCCTGGGACCGGGAGCTGTTTTTT. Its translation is CASSSDAWDRELFF.